This TCR beta chain was sequenced during a study of post-analysis software for immune sequencing data. The wider study: Secondary progressive, relapsing-remitting and progressive-relapsing multiple sclerosis were among the included disease courses.

Details on this clonotype: Its specificity is unknown.

Unique molecular identifiers were present in the TCR beta cDNA libraries. Some 500,000 cDNA molecules were obtained per 1 to 10 million input T cells. MiXCR was run by TCRdb on the PCR reads, yielding one entry per CDR3 protein. The repertoire holds hundreds of thousands of distinct CDR3 sequences, with approximately 57% as singletons. CDR3 length: 14 amino acids. Germline CDR1 and CDR2: SGHAT and FQNNGV. Trimming took 1 base from V and 9 from J; bases not matched to a gene: 6. Study conclusions and caveats: Elevated frequency relative to controls characterized four or five TRBV segments in patients, TRBV5-6, TRBV5-1 and TRBV20-1 among them. Batch-mates among the samples co-clustered strongly by F measure.

The sample taken for sequencing was blood. The chain joins TRBV11-2 to TRBJ2-4; 7 bases match TRBD1. This TCR was sampled from a girl aged 5-17 years with multiple sclerosis. CDR3 protein: CASSLVGGNGIQYF. The CDR3 bases are TGTGCCAGCAGCTTAGTAGGGGGCAATGGCATTCAGTACTTC.